This is a list of T cell receptor beta chains from one sample in a study of blood T cell repertoires in COVID-19. Only in-frame clones appear in the TCRdb table, and some are missing; sequencing was by immunoSEQ multiplex PCR. Of about 340,000 clones listed, 80% to 90% were seen once; the top ten hold roughly 4%. The source material was PBMCs or T cells enriched from blood (not recorded which). The receptor set was obtained from a woman in her forties with acute COVID-19. Both conserved end residues are part of each CDR3. The D gene is left open where the match is weak. Clone size, where shown, is once, few, many, or a class for clones that have expanded.

16,TRBJ1-2,NA,TRBV5-1,NA,CASSLALAGANYGYTF,TGCGCCAGCAGCTTGGCCTTGGCAGGGGCTAACTATGGCTACACCTTC
15,TRBJ2-7,NA,TRBV11-2,TRBD2,CASSSKAGGPYEQYF,TGTGCCAGCAGCTCAAAAGCGGGAGGACCCTACGAGCAGTACTTC
13,TRBJ1-2,NA,TRBV6-2/TRBV6-3,NA,CASSFPSPYGYTF,TGTGCCAGCAGTTTCCCCAGTCCCTATGGCTACACCTTC
13,TRBJ1-2,NA,TRBV7-9,NA,CASSLKEIYGYTF,TGTGCCAGCAGCTTAAAGGAGATCTATGGCTACACCTTC
15,TRBJ2-3,NA,TRBV5-1,NA,CASSLAQGSTDTQYF,TGCGCCAGCAGCTTGGCACAGGGAAGCACAGATACGCAGTATTTT
16,TRBJ1-6,NA,TRBV4-1,NA,CASSQDPGETNSPLHF,TGCGCCAGCAGCCAAGATCCAGGGGAGACAAATTCACCCCTCCACTTT
13,TRBJ2-1,NA,TRBV29-1,TRBD1,CSGDREGDNEQFF,TGCAGCGGGGACAGGGAAGGTGACAATGAGCAGTTCTTC
13,TRBJ1-2,NA,TRBV28,TRBD1,CASWDRGPYGYTF,TGTGCCAGCTGGGACAGGGGACCCTATGGCTACACCTTC
13,TRBJ1-1,NA,TRBV7-3,NA,CASSFSGSTEAFF,TGTGCCAGCAGCTTTTCAGGAAGCACTGAAGCTTTCTTT
16,TRBJ2-1,NA,TRBV6-4,TRBD2,CASSEVGGGAWNEQFF,TGTGCCAGCAGTGAGGTTGGCGGGGGGGCCTGGAATGAGCAGTTCTTC
12,TRBJ2-7,NA,TRBV25-1,NA,CASSEYNYEQYF,TGTGCCAGCAGTGAATATAACTACGAGCAGTACTTC
19,TRBJ1-3,NA,TRBV4-2,NA,CASSQAPLREGPSGNTIYF,TGTGCCAGCAGCCAAGCCCCGCTGAGGGAAGGGCCCTCTGGAAACACCATATATTTT
15,TRBJ2-1,NA,TRBV10-3,NA,CAISVSQGSYNEQFF,TGTGCCATCAGTGTCTCGCAGGGATCCTACAATGAGCAGTTCTTC
12,TRBJ1-6,NA,TRBV29-1,NA,CSVITPGDVLHF,TGCAGCGTCATAACTCCCGGAGACGTCCTCCACTTT
15,TRBJ2-1,NA,TRBV11-1,TRBD1,CASSLIQGEPHEQFF,TGTGCCAGCAGCTTAATACAGGGGGAACCCCATGAGCAGTTCTTC
14,TRBJ2-3,NA,TRBV5-1,TRBD1,CASSLRQGTDTQYF,TGCGCCAGCAGCCTAAGACAGGGTACAGATACGCAGTATTTT
16,TRBJ2-1,once,TRBV2,TRBD2,CASSENRLAGNNEQFF,TGTGCCAGCAGTGAGAATAGACTAGCGGGGAACAATGAGCAGTTCTTC
13,TRBJ2-3,NA,TRBV7-2,TRBD1,CASGTGGVNTQYF,TGTGCCAGCGGGACAGGGGGCGTAAATACGCAGTATTTT
19,TRBJ1-2,NA,TRBV6-2/TRBV6-3,TRBD1,CASSYAGATRTGAFHGYTF,TGTGCCAGCAGTTACGCGGGGGCAACCCGGACAGGGGCTTTCCATGGCTACACCTTC
15,TRBJ1-1,NA,TRBV7-2,NA,CASSSLRGGLTEAFF,TGTGCCAGCAGCTCGCTACGGGGGGGGCTTACTGAAGCTTTCTTT
16,TRBJ2-3,NA,TRBV7-8,TRBD2,CASSTRLAGGRDTQYF,TGTGCCAGCAGCACCAGACTAGCGGGGGGGCGAGATACGCAGTATTTT
15,TRBJ2-1,NA,TRBV7-7,TRBD2,CASSLTSGIYNEQFF,TGTGCTAGCAGCTTGACTAGCGGGATATACAATGAGCAGTTCTTC
15,TRBJ1-1,NA,TRBV6-5,NA,CASRDPGLSNTEAFF,TGTGCCAGCAGGGACCCGGGACTCTCGAACACTGAAGCTTTCTTT
14,TRBJ1-4,NA,TRBV2,NA,CASSDAKRREKLFF,TGTGCCAGCAGTGACGCAAAGAGGAGGGAAAAACTGTTTTTT
15,TRBJ1-5,once,TRBV18,NA,CASSPLSGHNQPQHF,TGTGCCAGCTCACCGCTCTCGGGACACAATCAGCCCCAGCATTTT
13,TRBJ1-1,NA,TRBV18,NA,CASHGGFNTEAFF,TGTGCCAGCCACGGGGGGTTCAACACTGAAGCTTTCTTT
16,TRBJ2-5,NA,TRBV19,NA,CASSIGLEAGGETQYF,TGTGCCAGTAGTATTGGGCTTGAGGCGGGCGGAGAGACCCAGTACTTC
13,TRBJ2-7,NA,TRBV18,NA,CASSPSGIYEQYF,TGTGCCAGCTCACCTTCAGGGATCTACGAGCAGTACTTC
13,TRBJ1-1,NA,TRBV5-6,NA,CASSSDPTDPLFF,TGTGCCAGCAGCTCAGACCCGACAGACCCCCTCTTCTTT
17,TRBJ1-3,few,TRBV11-2,NA,CASSWTDSSSSGNTIYF,TGTGCCAGCAGCTGGACGGACAGTTCCTCCTCTGGAAACACCATATATTTT
14,TRBJ2-7,NA,TRBV4-3,TRBD2,CASSHGQGTREQYF,TGCGCCAGCAGCCATGGGCAGGGGACTAGGGAGCAGTACTTC
16,TRBJ2-1,NA,TRBV18,TRBD2,CASSPGTSGSYNEQFF,TGTGCCAGCTCACCCGGGACTAGCGGTTCCTACAATGAGCAGTTCTTC
13,TRBJ1-2,NA,TRBV6-5,NA,CASSPQLNYGYTF,TGTGCCAGCAGTCCTCAACTCAACTATGGCTACACCTTC
15,TRBJ2-7,NA,TRBV15,TRBD2,CATSPRGGVGYEQYF,TGTGCCACCAGCCCCCGGGGAGGGGTAGGCTACGAGCAGTACTTC
13,TRBJ1-1,NA,TRBV3-1/TRBV3-2,NA,CASSLQGLNEAFF,TGTGCCAGCAGCCTCCAGGGGCTGAATGAAGCTTTCTTT
16,TRBJ2-1,once,TRBV7-8,TRBD2,CASSLPRGETYNEQFF,TGTGCCAGCAGCCTCCCTCGGGGGGAAACCTACAATGAGCAGTTCTTC
18,TRBJ1-5,once,TRBV7-9,NA,CASSSYPLDTPGNQPQHF,TGTGCCAGCAGCTCATATCCCCTGGACACACCGGGCAATCAGCCCCAGCATTTT
14,TRBJ1-1,few,TRBV10-3,NA,CAIMSTGRNTEAFF,TGTGCCATCATGTCGACAGGTCGGAACACTGAAGCTTTCTTT
14,TRBJ2-3,NA,TRBV27,TRBD1,CASSPNRGIDTQYF,TGTGCCAGCAGCCCCAACAGGGGGATAGATACGCAGTATTTT
16,TRBJ1-5,NA,TRBV28,TRBD1,CASSPRTGQSNQPQHF,TGTGCCAGCAGTCCTCGGACAGGTCAGAGCAATCAGCCCCAGCATTTT
12,TRBJ2-7,NA,TRBV12-5,NA,CASGQGVYEQYF,TGTGCTAGTGGACAGGGTGTCTACGAGCAGTACTTC
14,TRBJ2-5,few,TRBV6-2/TRBV6-3,NA,CASSTGGRQETQYF,TGTGCCAGCAGTACCGGGGGGCGTCAAGAGACCCAGTACTTC
14,TRBJ2-7,NA,TRBV7-2,NA,CASSFTGRTYEQYF,TGTGCCAGCAGCTTTACAGGGAGAACCTACGAGCAGTACTTC
16,TRBJ2-3,few,TRBV7-6,TRBD2,CASSKVAGGSTDTQYF,TGTGCCAGCAGCAAAGTAGCGGGGGGCTCCACAGATACGCAGTATTTT
16,TRBJ1-4,NA,TRBV4-1,TRBD1,CASSQEGTVRKEKLFF,TGCGCCAGCAGCCAAGAAGGGACAGTTCGGAAAGAAAAACTGTTTTTT
12,TRBJ1-2,once,TRBV5-8,NA,CASSSIRGGYTF,TGTGCCAGCAGCTCGATCAGGGGAGGCTACACCTTC
13,TRBJ2-1,NA,TRBV5-8,NA,CASSLAGINEQFF,TGTGCCAGCAGCTTGGCGGGGATTAATGAGCAGTTCTTC
15,TRBJ1-2,NA,TRBV6-5,TRBD1,CASSPITGGAYGYTF,TGTGCCAGCAGTCCCATCACAGGGGGCGCATATGGCTACACCTTC